This T cell receptor beta chain stems from a study of cytomegalovirus exposure and HLA in healthy donors. From germline, CDR1 is ENHRY and CDR2 SYGVKD. This CDR3 comprises 14 residues. The ends were cut back, 0 bases at V and 10 bases at J, with 13 bases in the middle. This PCR relied on a set of 60 Vbeta primers and 13 Jbeta primers. Sequenced by immunoSEQ multiplex PCR; TCRdb stores in-frame clones only, minus some. The sample holds around 99,000 clones; roughly two thirds are singletons and the top ten take under 8.5%. The TCR comes from a man between 40 and 49 years old in good health and CMV-seronegative. The rearrangement joins TRBV10-3 to TRBJ2-1; D unclear. Sequencing was performed on PBMCs. CDR3 residues: CAISESTGSGEQFF. DNA of the CDR3: TGTGCCATCAGTGAGTCGACTGGGTCCGGAGAGCAGTTCTTC.